This is a list of T cell receptor beta chains from one sample in a study of T cell changes during pregnancy in multiple sclerosis. The table came from immunoSEQ multiplex PCR; TCRdb's copy has only in-frame clones and leaves some out. The sample holds under 50,000 clones; almost 95% are singletons and the top ten take less than 5%. The sequenced sample was CD8+ T cells from peripheral blood mononuclear cells, obtained in the first trimester of pregnancy. These receptors were taken from a female donor with multiple sclerosis, enrolled in a pregnancy study. Both conserved end residues are part of each CDR3. The D gene is left open where the match is weak. Only some rows state a clone size, as once, few, many or a class for expanded clones.

clone_size j_call v_call d_call cdr3_aa cdr3_nt
. TRBJ1-5 TRBV7-9 . CASSFGQNNQPQHF TGTGCCAGCAGCTTCGGACAGAACAATCAGCCCCAGCATTTT
. TRBJ2-3 TRBV15 TRBD2 CATSSGTSGRREDTQYF TGTGCCACCAGCAGCGGAACTAGCGGGAGGAGGGAAGATACGCAGTATTTT
. TRBJ2-3 TRBV7-9 TRBD1 CASSPGTGVTDTQYF TGTGCCAGCAGCCCCGGGACAGGGGTCACAGATACGCAGTATTTT
. TRBJ2-1 TRBV6-1 . CASKETPYYNEQFF TGTGCCAGCAAGGAGACGCCATATTACAATGAGCAGTTCTTC
. TRBJ2-7 TRBV9 . CASSVGGEGGVYEQYF TGTGCCAGCAGCGTAGGGGGTGAGGGCGGGGTATACGAGCAGTACTTC
. TRBJ1-1 TRBV27 . CASSLQGGRNTEAFF TGTGCCAGCAGTCTCCAGGGAGGTCGGAACACTGAAGCTTTCTTT
. TRBJ2-7 TRBV7-6 TRBD1 CASSATGPEQYF TGTGCCAGCAGCGCGACAGGGCCCGAGCAGTACTTC
. TRBJ2-7 TRBV7-9 . CASSTPGHYEQYF TGTGCCAGCAGTACTCCGGGACATTACGAGCAGTACTTC
. TRBJ2-3 TRBV28 TRBD1 CASSRNYRGRTDTQYF TGTGCCAGCAGCCGCAACTACAGGGGTCGCACAGATACGCAGTATTTT
. TRBJ2-7 TRBV27 TRBD2 CASSSGGPYEQYF TGTGCCAGCAGTAGCGGGGGACCCTACGAGCAGTACTTC
. TRBJ2-7 TRBV7-8 . CASSPRRLPSYEQYF TGTGCCAGCAGCCCAAGGCGACTTCCATCCTACGAGCAGTACTTC
. TRBJ2-1 TRBV19 TRBD2 CASSMTSGRYNEQFF TGTGCCAGTAGTATGACTAGCGGGCGATACAATGAGCAGTTCTTC
. TRBJ1-2 TRBV30 TRBD1 CAWERLISGQAMLYGYTF TGTGCCTGGGAGAGGTTGATATCGGGACAGGCGATGCTCTATGGCTACACCTTC
. TRBJ1-2 TRBV28 TRBD1 CASSLPAPRDRADYGYTF TGTGCCAGCAGTCTTCCAGCCCCCCGGGACAGGGCGGACTATGGCTACACCTTC
. TRBJ2-1 TRBV5-1 . CASSVFTWGGSDNEQFF TGCGCCAGCAGCGTATTTACCTGGGGAGGCAGCGACAATGAGCAGTTCTTC
. TRBJ2-1 TRBV5-1 . CASSLGAGNEQFF TGCGCCAGCAGCTTAGGGGCTGGCAATGAGCAGTTCTTC
. TRBJ1-2 TRBV7-2 . CASTGGAGPEAYGYTF TGTGCCAGCACCGGGGGGGCAGGCCCAGAAGCGTATGGCTACACCTTC
once TRBJ2-5 TRBV27 . CASSSFGPKGETQYF TGTGCCAGCAGCTCCTTCGGGCCCAAGGGGGAGACCCAGTACTTC
. TRBJ2-5 TRBV13 . CASSPRAGIDKGRETQYF TGTGCCAGCAGCCCACGGGCAGGGATCGACAAGGGAAGGGAGACCCAGTACTTC
. TRBJ2-3 TRBV9 TRBD2 CASSVATSGGSRDTQYF TGTGCCAGCAGCGTCGCGACTAGCGGGGGCTCCCGGGATACGCAGTATTTT
. TRBJ2-1 TRBV19 . CASSILVGGYNEQFF TGTGCCAGTAGTATCTTGGTCGGGGGATACAATGAGCAGTTCTTC
. TRBJ1-1 TRBV7-9 . CASSLEGQGRLMNTEAFF TGTGCCAGCAGCTTAGAAGGGCAGGGGCGGTTAATGAACACTGAAGCTTTCTTT
. TRBJ2-7 TRBV29-1 . CSVEAGEWYEQYF TGCAGCGTTGAGGCAGGGGAGTGGTACGAGCAGTACTTC
. TRBJ2-1 TRBV5-1 TRBD2 CASSLFPAGDYNEQFF TGCGCCAGCAGCTTGTTCCCAGCGGGGGATTACAATGAGCAGTTCTTC
. TRBJ2-3 TRBV28 . CASRPTYTDTQYF TGTGCCAGCAGACCGACTTACACAGATACGCAGTATTTT
. TRBJ1-4 TRBV7-9 . CASSFTGLVNEKLFF TGTGCCAGCAGCTTCACGGGACTTGTTAATGAAAAACTGTTTTTT
. TRBJ2-7 TRBV6-1 TRBD1 CASSNRGRYEQYF TGTGCCAGCAGTAACAGGGGGCGATACGAGCAGTACTTC
medium-sized TRBJ2-6 TRBV30 . CAGGDISGANVLTF TGTGCCGGGGGCGACATCTCTGGGGCCAACGTCCTGACTTTC
. TRBJ2-7 TRBV2 . CASSEMRVSSYEQYF TGTGCCAGCAGTGAAATGCGGGTCAGCTCCTACGAGCAGTACTTC
. TRBJ2-7 TRBV4-1 TRBD2 CASSRTSGSYEQYF TGCGCCAGCAGCCGCACTAGCGGTTCCTACGAGCAGTACTTC
. TRBJ2-7 TRBV27 TRBD2 CASSQPHTALAGISYEQYF TGTGCCAGCAGCCAACCCCATACGGCCTTAGCGGGAATCTCCTACGAGCAGTACTTC
. TRBJ2-1 TRBV27 TRBD2 CASSISGSSGNEQFF TGTGCCAGCAGTATTAGCGGGAGCTCAGGCAATGAGCAGTTCTTC
. TRBJ2-7 TRBV27 . CASSQGVFYEQYF TGTGCCAGCAGTCAAGGGGTCTTCTACGAGCAGTACTTC
. TRBJ1-5 TRBV7-9 TRBD1 CASSSGQGNNQPQHF TGTGCCAGCAGCTCGGGACAGGGGAACAATCAGCCCCAGCATTTT
. TRBJ2-3 TRBV4-2 . CASSPGSEAHTQYF TGTGCCAGCAGCCCGGGGTCGGAAGCACATACGCAGTATTTT
. TRBJ1-4 TRBV28 . CASSFAEKLFF TGTGCCAGCAGTTTCGCGGAAAAACTGTTTTTT
. TRBJ2-7 TRBV7-9 TRBD2 CASSLDSGSLYEQYF TGTGCCAGCAGCTTAGACAGCGGGAGTCTCTACGAGCAGTACTTC
. TRBJ2-7 TRBV5-4 . CASSFGQSSYEQYF TGTGCCAGCAGCTTTGGACAGTCCTCCTACGAGCAGTACTTC
. TRBJ1-4 TRBV25-1 TRBD1 CASSELRQGYTNEKLFF TGTGCCAGCAGTGAATTGAGACAGGGGTATACTAATGAAAAACTGTTTTTT
. TRBJ2-7 TRBV11-2 TRBD2 CASSLLAGQLYEQYF TGTGCCAGCAGCTTGTTAGCGGGGCAACTCTACGAGCAGTACTTC
. TRBJ2-2 TRBV27 . CASSPYSGTGELFF TGTGCCAGCAGTCCCTACTCGGGCACCGGGGAGCTGTTTTTT